The next 3 T cell receptor beta chains were all read from a single sample in a study of spatial heterogeneity in lung cancer. TCRdb recomputed calls from the 5' RACE reads with MiXCR, one row per CDR3 protein. Here the sample spans 15,000 to 20,000 distinct CDR3 sequences, 6.3% being singletons. The time point denotes: blood at routine non-recurrence follow-up after resection. The sequenced sample was PBMCs, obtained at follow-up. Every receptor here comes from a male donor with early-stage non-small cell lung cancer.

This clonotype showed up many times. The rearrangement links TRBV5-1 to TRBJ2-1, with a tentative D call TRBD1 (5 bases). Germline V CDR1 and CDR2: SGHRS, YFSETQ. Trimming shortened V by 7 bases and J by 8 bases, and 13 bases separated the two germline ends. This CDR3 comprises 12 residues. CDR3 sequence: CASGASAYEQFF. DNA of the CDR3: TGCGCCAGCGGGGCCTCAGCCTATGAGCAGTTCTTC.

The rearrangement joins TRBV6-6 to TRBJ2-5; TRBD2 agrees at 7 bases. CDR3 length equals 15 residues. CDR1 is MNHNY and CDR2 is SVGAGI in the germline V gene (reference sequence). The J segment lost 5 bases and the V segment lost 7 bases, leaving 13 bases of the junction unmatched. CDR3 region: CASTPRGSGDETQYF. The CDR3 DNA reads as TGTGCCAGCACCCCTCGCGGGAGTGGTGACGAGACCCAGTACTTC.

This clonotype appeared many times. The CDR3 region has the DNA TGCGCCAGCAGCCAAGCCCAATGGACAGGGTCCAATGAGCAGTTCTTC. Protein sequence: CASSQAQWTGSNEQFF. The chain is built from TRBV4-3 and TRBJ2-1; 8 nucleotides match TRBD1. Trimming removed 1 base from V and 6 bases from J; junction bases left unmatched: 8. CDR1 and CDR2 from the germline V gene are LGHNA and YSLEER. CDR3 size: 16 residues.